The rows below give T cell receptor beta chains drawn from one sample of a study of T cells in Graves' hyperthyroidism and ophthalmopathy. Via MiXCR, TCRdb re-called the multiplex PCR reads, giving one row per CDR3 protein. Of roughly 45,000 distinct CDR3 sequences detected, more than 40% appear once; the ten largest clones hold 32%. The specimen was peripheral blood or thyroid tissue (not recorded which). These receptor sequences come from a woman in her 50s with Graves' hyperthyroidism. CDR3s include the opening cysteine and the closing phenylalanine or tryptophan. Each record gives: D gene, J gene, V gene, CDR3 protein. The D gene is left open where the match is weak.

>TRBD1|TRBJ2-7|TRBV29-1
CSVEDLGTGGEQYF
>TRBD1|TRBJ1-5|TRBV25-1
CASSGTGNNQPQHF
>-|TRBJ1-4|TRBV15
CATSRVGTRGEKLFF
>-|TRBJ1-3|TRBV7-9
CASSLPLTEVSGNTIYF
>-|TRBJ2-5|TRBV12-3/TRBV12-4
CASDPQETQYF
>-|TRBJ2-7|TRBV6-2/TRBV6-3
CASTPGGTNYEQYF
>TRBD1|TRBJ2-7|TRBV20-1
CSAIDRDEQYF
>TRBD2|TRBJ2-7|TRBV10-3
CAISALSSGRSEQYF
>-|TRBJ2-3|TRBV7-2
CASSQEGGSGLILQSDTQYF
>-|TRBJ2-2|TRBV2
CASSTDRSGTGELFF
>-|TRBJ2-2|TRBV7-3
CASSVDGRAGELFF
>TRBD2|TRBJ2-3|TRBV6-1
CATLLAASTDTQYF
>TRBD1|TRBJ1-5|TRBV2
CTSRGDTYQPQHF
>TRBD1|TRBJ1-6|TRBV7-9
CASSLSGGHSPLHF
>TRBD1|TRBJ1-1|TRBV2
CASSKEGQGGTEALF
>-|TRBJ2-5|TRBV20-1
CSARPGLRETQYF
>-|TRBJ2-2|TRBV28
CASSLVGELFF
>-|TRBJ1-3|TRBV11-2
CASSLGGPASGNTIYF
>TRBD2|TRBJ2-5|TRBV7-2
CASSLEAGGPEETQYF
>TRBD1|TRBJ1-1|TRBV28
CASNLGTGAWRTEAFF
>-|TRBJ1-1|TRBV10-2
CASSVGQSLPNTEAFF
>-|TRBJ1-6|TRBV2
CASRGWASRNFSPLHF
>-|TRBJ2-7|TRBV2
CASSEALGGRSSYEQYF
>-|TRBJ1-1|TRBV13
CASRFRSPENTEAFF
>-|TRBJ2-2|TRBV27
CAGSPHSVGGNTGELFF
>TRBD1|TRBJ2-5|TRBV29-1
CSASRMDRAYF
>-|TRBJ2-7|TRBV15
CATSRDLGYEQYF
>-|TRBJ1-1|TRBV6-6
CASSYQGNTEAFF
>TRBD2|TRBJ2-5|TRBV20-1
CSASGLAGQQETQYF
>-|TRBJ1-4|TRBV7-2
CASSLSTAENLSF
>TRBD2|TRBJ2-5|TRBV6-2/TRBV6-3
CASRIAGGGETQYF
>TRBD2|TRBJ2-7|TRBV28
CASSLPGLAGSYEQYF
>TRBD2|TRBJ2-7|TRBV7-2
CASSQDPSGNSYEQYF
>-|TRBJ1-2|TRBV10-3
CAITGGGDYGYTF
>-|TRBJ2-7|TRBV7-9
CTSSPSRPSISYEQYF
>TRBD2|TRBJ2-5|TRBV2
CASSGTSDPQETQYF
>-|TRBJ1-5|TRBV18
CASSQGGMWNQPQHF
>TRBD1|TRBJ2-3|TRBV7-9
CASSLHTGTASTDTQYF
>-|TRBJ1-1|TRBV5-6
CASSLYPGHTEALF
>TRBD1|TRBJ2-7|TRBV20-1
CSTWDRGVLGYEQYF
>TRBD2|TRBJ2-3|TRBV20-1
CSARVLAGDTQYF
>-|TRBJ2-6|TRBV5-6
CASSLFGANVLTF
>-|TRBJ2-5|TRBV20-1
CSASVPGALKTQYF
>-|TRBJ1-1|TRBV27
CASSRTVNTEAFF
>-|TRBJ1-1|TRBV20-1
CSARDPQGWTEAFF
>-|TRBJ1-2|TRBV29-1
CSLALVNGYTF
>-|TRBJ1-5|TRBV20-1
CSARGGGQPQHF
>TRBD1|TRBJ1-2|TRBV6-2/TRBV6-3
CASSWTGDYGYTF
>-|TRBJ1-4|TRBV19
CASEGLFNEKLFF
>-|TRBJ1-5|TRBV30
CAWSVWGSNQPQHF
>-|TRBJ2-2|TRBV2
CASSPEPSTPRTGELYF
>TRBD1|TRBJ2-5|TRBV10-3
CAIWTGSAGKTQYF
>-|TRBJ2-5|TRBV7-2
CASSLGTGTASGTQYF
>TRBD1|TRBJ1-2|TRBV20-1
CSARGGQGRGYTF